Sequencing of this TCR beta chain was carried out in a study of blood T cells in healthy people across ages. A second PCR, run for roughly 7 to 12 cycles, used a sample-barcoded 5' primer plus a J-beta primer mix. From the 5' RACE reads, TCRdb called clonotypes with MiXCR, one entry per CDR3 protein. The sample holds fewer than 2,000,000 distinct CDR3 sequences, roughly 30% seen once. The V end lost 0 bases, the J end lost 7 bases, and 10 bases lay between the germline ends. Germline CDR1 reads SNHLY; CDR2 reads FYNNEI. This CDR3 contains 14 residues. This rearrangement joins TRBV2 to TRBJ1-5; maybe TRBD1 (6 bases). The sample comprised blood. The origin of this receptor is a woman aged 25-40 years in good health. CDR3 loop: CASSEALTGQPQHF. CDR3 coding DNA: TGTGCCAGCAGTGAAGCTCTGACAGGCCAGCCCCAGCATTTT. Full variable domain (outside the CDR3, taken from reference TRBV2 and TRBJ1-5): EPEVTQTPSHQVTQMGQEVILRCVPISNHLYFYWYRQILGQKVEFLVSFYNNEISEKSEIFDDQFSVERPDGSNFTLKIRSTKLEDSAMYFCASSEALTGQPQHFGDGTRLSIL.